The clone carrying this TCR beta chain appeared a few times. These data originate in a study of blood T cells in healthy people across ages. Primed by a sample-barcoded 5' primer and a J-beta primer mix, a second PCR proceeded for roughly 7 to 11 cycles. TCRdb reanalysed the 5' RACE reads using MiXCR and keeps one entry per CDR3 protein. The sample yields around 990,000 distinct CDR3 sequences, less than 25% seen once. Looked up from germline, CDR1 is SQVTM and CDR2 is ANQGSEA. This CDR3 is built from 16 residues. Deletions cut 3 bases from V and 4 bases from J, with 20 bases between. The same specimen was also included in a second study, on T cells of mothers and their children.

J is TRBJ2-3 and V is TRBV29-1; maybe TRBD1 (6 bases). The origin of this receptor is a girl under 10 years old in good health. The sequenced sample consisted of blood. The CDR3 sequence is CSVEGETVGGPDTQYF. CDR3 DNA sequence: TGCAGCGTTGAGGGGGAAACGGTTGGGGGCCCAGATACGCAGTATTTT.